Following are 5 T cell receptor beta chains from one sample sequenced in a study of blood T cell repertoires in COVID-19. The protocol was immunoSEQ multiplex PCR, while the TCRdb copy is restricted to in-frame clones and leaves out a portion. Among approximately 89,000 clones listed, roughly 80% were seen once. Sequences were obtained from peripheral blood. The source of these receptors is a man aged 70-80 years with COVID-19, enrolled during active disease.

This chain connects TRBV5-1 to TRBJ1-2; tentatively, D is TRBD1 (5 bases). CDR1 is SGHRS and CDR2 is YFSETQ in the germline V gene. This CDR3 has 15 residues. Deletions cut 1 base from V and 6 bases from J, with 16 bases between. CDR3 region: CASSLPPGRYDGYTF. The CDR3 nucleotides read TGCGCCAGCAGCTTGCCGCCAGGGCGATACGATGGCTACACCTTC.

This chain joins TRBV2 and TRBJ1-1, with D possibly TRBD1 on 6 matching bases. Germline CDR1 is SNHLY and CDR2 is FYNNEI. This CDR3 spans 13 amino acids. The V end was cut by 8 bases, the J end by 0 bases, with 10 bases between. For the CDR3, the DNA is TGTGCCAGCGGACAGAGTATGAACACTGAAGCTTTCTTT. Its protein is CASGQSMNTEAFF.

CDR3 amino acids: CASSLSPGNWGYTF. The CDR3 coding sequence is TGTGCCAGCAGCTTATCCCCGGGGAATTGGGGCTACACCTTC. The rearrangement uses TRBV7-9 and TRBJ1-2; no definite D call. Germline V gene data show CDR1 as SEHNR and CDR2 as FQNEAQ (reference sequence). Trimming took off 2 bases at V and 8 bases at J, with 15 bases between the two ends. The CDR3 extends over 14 amino acids.

This clone was counted once. V and J are TRBV30 and TRBJ2-6, with 11 bases that match TRBD2. The CDR3 is 14 amino acids. CDR1 GTSNPN and CDR2 SVGIG come from the germline V gene (reference sequence). The CDR3 nucleotides are TGTGGACTAGCGGGATCTCCTGGGGCCAACGTCCTGACTTTC. Amino acids: CGLAGSPGANVLTF. Full variable domain (rest looked up from reference TRBV30 and TRBJ2-6): SQTIHQWPATLVQPVGSPLSLECTVEGTSNPNLYWYRQAAGRGLQLLFYSVGIGQISSEVPQNLSASRPQDRQFILSSKKLLLSDSGFYLCGLAGSPGANVLTFGAGSRLTVL.

The DNA of the CDR3 is TGTGCCAGCAGCATGAGCCGGGTTGGAGGCTACACCTTC. This encodes CASSMSRVGGYTF. The rearrangement joins TRBV11-2 to TRBJ1-2; D call uncertain. The CDR3 extends over 13 amino acids. CDR1 is SGHAT and CDR2 is FQNNGV in the germline V gene. V was shortened by 5 bases and J by 8 bases, with 15 bases between the two germline ends.